This T cell receptor (beta chain) comes out of a study of patients and donors after allogeneic stem cell transplantation. This clonotype was observed once. The CDR3 contains 17 residues. CDR1 is SSHAT, CDR2 FNYEAQ, per germline (reference sequence). V was pared by 3 bases and J by 8 bases, with 8 bases of the junction left unmatched. TCRdb re-called the RT-PCR reads with MiXCR, one entry per CDR3 protein. The data show some 880,000 distinct CDR3 sequences, roughly 17% seen once. Sequences were obtained from blood, either unsorted or a sorted T cell fraction (not recorded which). This clonotype originated in a human donor who was either an allogeneic HSCT recipient or a stem cell or donor lymphocyte infusion donor (not recorded which). It is not recorded whose cells these are; they may come from a transplant donor. The J gene is TRBJ2-1, the V gene TRBV7-7; 15 bases line up with TRBD2. CDR3 residues: CASSFGLAGGPVDEQFF. The CDR3 bases are TGTGCCAGCAGCTTCGGACTAGCGGGAGGGCCAGTCGATGAGCAGTTCTTC.